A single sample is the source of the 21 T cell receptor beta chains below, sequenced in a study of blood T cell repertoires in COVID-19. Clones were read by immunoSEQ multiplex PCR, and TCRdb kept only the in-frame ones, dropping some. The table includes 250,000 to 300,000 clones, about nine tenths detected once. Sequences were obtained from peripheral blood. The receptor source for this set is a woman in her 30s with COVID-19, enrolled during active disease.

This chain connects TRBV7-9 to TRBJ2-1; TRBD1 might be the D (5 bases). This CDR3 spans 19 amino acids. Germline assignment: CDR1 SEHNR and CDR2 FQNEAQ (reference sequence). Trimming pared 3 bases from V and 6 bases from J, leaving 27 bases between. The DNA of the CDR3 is TGTGCCAGCAGCTTCCAACCAACCTCAAGGGGCCGCGGACGCAATGAGCAGTTCTTC. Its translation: CASSFQPTSRGRGRNEQFF.

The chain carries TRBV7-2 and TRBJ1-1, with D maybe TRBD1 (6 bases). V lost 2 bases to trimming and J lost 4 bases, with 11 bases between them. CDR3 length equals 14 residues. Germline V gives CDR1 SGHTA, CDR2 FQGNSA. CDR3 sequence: CASSLRGGGTEAFF. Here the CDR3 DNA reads TGTGCCAGCAGCTTACGGGGAGGGGGCACTGAAGCTTTCTTT.

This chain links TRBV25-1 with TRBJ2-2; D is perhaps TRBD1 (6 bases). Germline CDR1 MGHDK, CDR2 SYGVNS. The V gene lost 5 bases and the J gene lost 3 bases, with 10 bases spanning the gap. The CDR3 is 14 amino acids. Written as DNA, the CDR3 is TGTGCCAGCAGTTCTCAGGGGCACACCGGGGAGCTGTTTTTT. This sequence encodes CASSSQGHTGELFF.

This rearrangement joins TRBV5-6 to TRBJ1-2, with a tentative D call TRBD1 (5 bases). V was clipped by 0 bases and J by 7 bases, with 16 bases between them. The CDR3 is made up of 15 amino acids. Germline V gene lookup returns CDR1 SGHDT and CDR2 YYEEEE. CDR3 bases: TGTGCCAGCAGCTTGGCCCCAACGGGGGTGAGTGGCTACACCTTC. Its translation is CASSLAPTGVSGYTF.

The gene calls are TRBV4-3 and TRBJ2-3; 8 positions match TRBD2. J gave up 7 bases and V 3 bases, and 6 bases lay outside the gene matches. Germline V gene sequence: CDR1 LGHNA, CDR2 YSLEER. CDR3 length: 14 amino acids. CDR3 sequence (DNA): TGCGCCAGCAGCCAGGCAATAGCGGGAAATACGCAGTATTTT. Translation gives CASSQAIAGNTQYF.

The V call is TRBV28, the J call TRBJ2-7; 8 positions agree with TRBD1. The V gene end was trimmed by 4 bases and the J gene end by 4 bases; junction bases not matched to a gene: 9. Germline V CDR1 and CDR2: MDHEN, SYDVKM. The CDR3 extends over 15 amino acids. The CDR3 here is CASSSTGVGIYEQYF. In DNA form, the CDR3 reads TGTGCCAGCAGTTCGACAGGGGTCGGGATTTACGAGCAGTACTTC.

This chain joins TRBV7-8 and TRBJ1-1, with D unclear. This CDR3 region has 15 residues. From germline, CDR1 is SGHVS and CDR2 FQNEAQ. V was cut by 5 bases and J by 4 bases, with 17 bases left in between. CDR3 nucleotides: TGTGCCAGCAGCCGAGATACGGCGGGGATCACTGAAGCTTTCTTT. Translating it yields CASSRDTAGITEAFF.

The CDR3 nucleotides read TGTGCCAGCAGCTTTCAGGGCCAAGGCGCCTACGAGCAGTACTTC. It codes for CASSFQGQGAYEQYF. The V and J genes are TRBV7-9 and TRBJ2-7; tentatively, D is TRBD1 (5 bases). This CDR3 spans 15 amino acids. Trimming took off 3 bases at V and 2 bases at J, with 14 bases between the two ends. In germline, CDR1 is SEHNR, CDR2 FQNEAQ (reference sequence).

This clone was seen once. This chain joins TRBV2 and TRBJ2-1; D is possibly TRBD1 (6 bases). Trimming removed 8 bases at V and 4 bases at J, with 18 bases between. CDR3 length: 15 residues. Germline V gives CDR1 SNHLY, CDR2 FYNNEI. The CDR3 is CASGIGQGLYNEQFF. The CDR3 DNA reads TGTGCCAGCGGGATTGGGCAGGGGCTGTACAATGAGCAGTTCTTC.

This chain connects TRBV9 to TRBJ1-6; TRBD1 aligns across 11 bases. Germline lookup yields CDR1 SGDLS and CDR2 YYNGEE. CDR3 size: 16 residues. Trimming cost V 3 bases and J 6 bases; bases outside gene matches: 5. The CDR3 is CASSADRGLGNSPLHF. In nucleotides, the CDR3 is TGTGCCAGCAGCGCGGACAGGGGGCTAGGTAATTCACCCCTCCACTTT.

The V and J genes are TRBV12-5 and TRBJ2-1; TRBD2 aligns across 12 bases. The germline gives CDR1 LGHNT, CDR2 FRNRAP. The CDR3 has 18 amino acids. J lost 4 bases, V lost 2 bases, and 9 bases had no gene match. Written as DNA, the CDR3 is TGTGCTAGTGGTTTGTCGGGTCGCGGACTAGCGGGATACAATGAGCAGTTCTTC. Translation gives CASGLSGRGLAGYNEQFF.

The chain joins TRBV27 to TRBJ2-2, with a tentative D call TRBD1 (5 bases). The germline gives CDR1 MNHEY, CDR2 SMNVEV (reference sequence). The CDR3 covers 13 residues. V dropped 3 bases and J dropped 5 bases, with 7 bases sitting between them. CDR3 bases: TGTGCCAGCAGTTTGACAGAGACCGGGGAGCTGTTTTTT. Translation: CASSLTETGELFF.

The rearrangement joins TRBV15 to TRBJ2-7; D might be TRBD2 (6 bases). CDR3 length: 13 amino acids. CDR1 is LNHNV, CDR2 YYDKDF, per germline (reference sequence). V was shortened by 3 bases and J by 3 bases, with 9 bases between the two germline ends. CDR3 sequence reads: CATSRLANYEQYF. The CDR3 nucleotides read TGTGCCACCAGCAGGCTAGCGAACTACGAGCAGTACTTC.

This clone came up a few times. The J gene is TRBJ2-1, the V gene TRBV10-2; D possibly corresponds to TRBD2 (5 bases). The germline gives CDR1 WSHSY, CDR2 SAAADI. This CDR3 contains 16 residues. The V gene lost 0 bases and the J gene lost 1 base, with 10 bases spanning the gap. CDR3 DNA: TGCGCCAGCAGTGAGTCTAGCGTCGAGTCCTACAATGAGCAGTTCTTC. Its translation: CASSESSVESYNEQFF.

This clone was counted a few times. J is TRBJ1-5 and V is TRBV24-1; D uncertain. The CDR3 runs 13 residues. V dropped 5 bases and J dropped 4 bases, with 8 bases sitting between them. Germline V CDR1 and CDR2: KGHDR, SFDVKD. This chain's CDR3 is CATSGNLNQPQHF. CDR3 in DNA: TGTGCCACCAGTGGAAACTTAAATCAGCCCCAGCATTTT.

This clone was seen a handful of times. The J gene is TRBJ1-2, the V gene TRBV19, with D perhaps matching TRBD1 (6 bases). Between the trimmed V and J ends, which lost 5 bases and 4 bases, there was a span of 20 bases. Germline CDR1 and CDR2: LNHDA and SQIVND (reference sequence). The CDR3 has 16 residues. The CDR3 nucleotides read TGTGCCAGTAGTTCAGGACAGTGGGCTTCTGGCTATGGCTACACCTTC. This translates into CASSSGQWASGYGYTF.

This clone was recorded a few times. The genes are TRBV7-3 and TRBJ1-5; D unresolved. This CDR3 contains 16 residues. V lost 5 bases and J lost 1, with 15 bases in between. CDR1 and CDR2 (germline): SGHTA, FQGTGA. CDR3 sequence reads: CASSPTIVFSNQPQHF. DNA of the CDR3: TGTGCCAGCAGCCCCACGATAGTATTCAGCAATCAGCCCCAGCATTTT.

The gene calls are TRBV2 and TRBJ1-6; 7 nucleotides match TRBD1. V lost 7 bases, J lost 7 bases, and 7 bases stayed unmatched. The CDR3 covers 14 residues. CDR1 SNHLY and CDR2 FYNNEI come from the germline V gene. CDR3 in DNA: TGTGCCAGCACTGCGACAGGGCCCAATTCACCCCTCCACTTT. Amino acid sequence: CASTATGPNSPLHF. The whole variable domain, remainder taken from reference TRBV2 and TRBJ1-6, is EPEVTQTPSHQVTQMGQEVILRCVPISNHLYFYWYRQILGQKVEFLVSFYNNEISEKSEIFDDQFSVERPDGSNFTLKIRSTKLEDSAMYFCASTATGPNSPLHFGNGTRLTVT.

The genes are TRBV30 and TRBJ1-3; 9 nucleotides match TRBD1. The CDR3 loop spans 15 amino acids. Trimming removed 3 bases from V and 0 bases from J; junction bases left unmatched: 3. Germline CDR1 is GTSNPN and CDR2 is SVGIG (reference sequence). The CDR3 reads CAWRGQGISGNTIYF. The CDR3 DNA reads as TGTGCCTGGAGGGGACAGGGTATCTCTGGAAACACCATATATTTT.

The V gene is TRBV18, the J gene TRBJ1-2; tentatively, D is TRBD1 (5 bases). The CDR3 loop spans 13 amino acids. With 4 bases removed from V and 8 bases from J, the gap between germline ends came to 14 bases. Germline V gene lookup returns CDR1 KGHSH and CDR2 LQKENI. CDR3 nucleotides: TGTGCCAGCTCACACCCAGGGTTAGAGGGCTACACCTTC. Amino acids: CASSHPGLEGYTF.

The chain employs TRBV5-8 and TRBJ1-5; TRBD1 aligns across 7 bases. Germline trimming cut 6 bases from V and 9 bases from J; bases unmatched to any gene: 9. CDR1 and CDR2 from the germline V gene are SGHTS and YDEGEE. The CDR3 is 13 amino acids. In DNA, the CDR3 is TGTGCCAGCACCAAGGACAGGACCGGGCCCCAGCATTTT. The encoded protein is CASTKDRTGPQHF.